The entry below gives a single TCR beta chain sequence along with its context. The sample originates from a study of blood T cell repertoires in COVID-19. Trimming took off 6 bases at V and 4 bases at J, with 4 bases between the two ends. In germline, CDR1 is DFQATT, CDR2 SNEGSKA (reference sequence). The CDR3 has 9 residues. Sequenced by immunoSEQ multiplex PCR; TCRdb stores in-frame clones only, minus some. The repertoire includes approximately 210,000 clones, around 80% of them detected once, and less than 20% sits in the top ten. Sample: peripheral blood. This clonotype was sampled from a human donor in a cohort sampled during active COVID-19. V is TRBV20-1 and J is TRBJ2-7; D is unresolved. The CDR3 reads CSATYEQYV. The CDR3 DNA sequence: TGCAGTGCAACATACGAGCAGTACGTC.